Listed below are T cell receptor beta chains from one sample, sequenced in a study of beta chain features in type 1 diabetes. Repertoires were generated with immunoSEQ multiplex PCR, while TCRdb's copy carries only in-frame clones and drops some. The sample has about 160,000 clones; approximately 10% are singletons. The sample comprised central memory CD4+ T cells from blood. All receptors derive from a woman younger than 45 with type 1 diabetes. CDR3s include the opening cysteine and the closing phenylalanine or tryptophan. A D gene is named only where the DNA matches it firmly. Size tells how often a clone was seen (once, few, many) or the class of an expanded clone, and some rows leave it out.

clone size,V gene,CDR3 length,J gene,D gene,CDR3 DNA,CDR3 protein
few,TRBV2,13,TRBJ2-7,-,TGTGCCAGCACCGGAGGTGGGAGGTGGAGGCAGTACTTC,CASTGGGRWRQYF
-,TRBV5-1,17,TRBJ1-4,-,TGCGCCAGCAGCCGACAAACCGACACCGCAACTAATGAAAAACTGTTTTTT,CASSRQTDTATNEKLFF
few,TRBV4-1,13,TRBJ1-5,-,TGCGCCAGCAGCCAAACCTTCGGTCAGCCCCAGCATTTT,CASSQTFGQPQHF
-,TRBV7-9,18,TRBJ2-1,TRBD2,TGTGCCAGCAGCTACCCCCCACGACTAGCGGGAGTTGCGAATGAGCAGTTCTTC,CASSYPPRLAGVANEQFF
-,TRBV6-1,14,TRBJ2-1,TRBD2,TGTGCCAGCAGCGGTCTAGCGGGAGTTGATGAGCAGTTCTTC,CASSGLAGVDEQFF
few,TRBV6-6,13,TRBJ2-7,-,TGTGCCAGCTCAAGGGGCCCCACCTACGAGCAGTACTTC,CASSRGPTYEQYF
few,TRBV7-2,15,TRBJ1-2,TRBD1,TGTGCCAGCAGCTTCGACGGGACAGCAAACTATGGCTACACCTTC,CASSFDGTANYGYTF
few,TRBV6-6,16,TRBJ2-5,-,TGTGCCAGCAGTTACGGCTGGTCGCGGATCCAGGAGACCCAGTACTTC,CASSYGWSRIQETQYF
few,TRBV11-3,14,TRBJ2-1,-,TGTGCCAGCAGCTTAGGGTTAGTCGGCAATGAGCAGTTCTTC,CASSLGLVGNEQFF
-,TRBV4-2,16,TRBJ2-2,TRBD1,TGTGCCAGCAGCCAAGGGACAGGGGCGAACACCGGGGAGCTGTTTTTT,CASSQGTGANTGELFF
-,TRBV18,16,TRBJ2-2,-,TGTGCCAGCTCACCAACCAGGACAGCGAACACCGGGGAGCTGTTTTTT,CASSPTRTANTGELFF
-,TRBV5-1,14,TRBJ2-7,TRBD2,TGCGCCAGCAGCACCGGACTAGCGTTCTACGAGCAGTACTTC,CASSTGLAFYEQYF
-,TRBV28,11,TRBJ2-3,-,TGTGCCACCCAAAAGGAGGATACGCAGTATTTT,CATQKEDTQYF
few,TRBV19,15,TRBJ2-5,TRBD2,TGTGCCAGTAGTACCATAGCGGGACTGAGTGAGACCCAGTACTTC,CASSTIAGLSETQYF
few,TRBV30,13,TRBJ2-7,-,TGTGCCTACGACCGGAACAGGGTTAGGGAGCAGTACTTC,CAYDRNRVREQYF
many,TRBV21-1,13,TRBJ2-5,-,TGTGCCAGCAGCACCACCTCCCTCGGGGCCCAGTACTTC,CASSTTSLGAQYF
-,TRBV13,14,TRBJ2-3,-,TGTGCCAGCAGCTTAGAATTAGCCGCAGATACGCAGTATTTT,CASSLELAADTQYF
-,TRBV6-5,15,TRBJ2-1,-,TGTGCCAGCAGTTACTCATTGAGGGATGGGAATGAGCAGTTCTTC,CASSYSLRDGNEQFF
-,TRBV7-9,15,TRBJ1-2,-,TGTGCCAGCAGCTCGGCGCTTTACTATCCCAATGGCTACACCTTC,CASSSALYYPNGYTF
-,TRBV9,15,TRBJ2-1,TRBD1,TGTGCCAGCAGCGTACAGGGACAGACCTCAAATGAGCAGTTCTTC,CASSVQGQTSNEQFF
-,TRBV29-1,15,TRBJ2-1,-,TGCAGCGTACCACTCGACAGGACTTCCTACAATGAGCAGTTCTTC,CSVPLDRTSYNEQFF
few,TRBV6-5,11,TRBJ2-1,-,TGTGCCAGCAGTCTCGGGGATGAGCAGTTCTTC,CASSLGDEQFF
-,TRBV9,16,TRBJ2-1,TRBD1,TGTGCCAGCAGCCCCTTCGGACAGGGATCCTACAATGAGCAGTTCTTC,CASSPFGQGSYNEQFF
few,TRBV15,14,TRBJ1-5,-,TGTGCCACCAGCAGAGTAGGGCGGGGACAGCCCCAGCATTTT,CATSRVGRGQPQHF
-,TRBV19,16,TRBJ2-1,TRBD2,TGTGCCAGTAGTTCTGGCGGGAGGAGCTCCTACAATGAGCAGTTCTTC,CASSSGGRSSYNEQFF
few,TRBV29-1,14,TRBJ2-1,TRBD2,TGCAGCGTTGTTGGCGGGAGGGCCGTGGATGAGCAGTTCTTC,CSVVGGRAVDEQFF
-,TRBV7-6,17,TRBJ2-1,TRBD2,TGTGCCAGCAGCCCCCTTAATAGCGGGAGGGCCTACAATGAGCAGTTCTTC,CASSPLNSGRAYNEQFF
-,TRBV9,17,TRBJ2-2,TRBD1,TGTGCCAGCAGCATCGCCGGGACAGGGGGCCGAACCGGGGAGCTGTTTTTT,CASSIAGTGGRTGELFF
few,TRBV28,13,TRBJ1-2,TRBD1,TGTGCCAGCAGGACACAGGGGGCCTATGGCTACACCTTC,CASRTQGAYGYTF
-,TRBV30,15,TRBJ2-5,TRBD1,TGTGCCTGGAGTGTATGGCAGGGGGCGGGAGAGACCCAGTACTTC,CAWSVWQGAGETQYF
few,TRBV19,15,TRBJ1-2,-,TGTGCCAGTAGCAGTGGCGACACCGGAATGGTCGGCTACACCTTC,CASSSGDTGMVGYTF
-,TRBV9,15,TRBJ2-3,-,TGTGCCAGCAGCGGGAGTAGCGTTAAGGCAGATACGCAGTATTTT,CASSGSSVKADTQYF
-,TRBV29-1,11,TRBJ2-7,TRBD1,TGCAGCGTGGACAGGGGACACGAGCAGTACTTC,CSVDRGHEQYF
few,TRBV5-1,17,TRBJ2-1,TRBD2,TGCGCCAGCAGCTTGGGGGGACTAGCGGGGCATTACAATGAGCAGTTCTTC,CASSLGGLAGHYNEQFF
-,TRBV6-6,13,TRBJ2-1,-,TGTGCCAGCAGAGAAACGCAGGGCAATGAGCAGTTCTTC,CASRETQGNEQFF
-,TRBV20-1,11,TRBJ2-7,-,TGCAGTGCTGACAATGACTACGAGCAGTACTTC,CSADNDYEQYF
-,TRBV28,15,TRBJ1-1,-,TGTGCCAGCAGTTTACCGGGACTAGGGAACACTGAAGCTTTCTTT,CASSLPGLGNTEAFF
-,TRBV28,12,TRBJ1-2,-,TGTGCCAGCAGGGAACAGGGCTATGGCTACACCTTC,CASREQGYGYTF
few,TRBV7-2,16,TRBJ2-5,-,TGTGCCAGCAGCTTAACACGACAAGGGGGGGGAGAGACCCAGTACTTC,CASSLTRQGGGETQYF
-,TRBV29-1,13,TRBJ2-1,-,TGCAGCGCCCAACCGACAGGTTACAATGAGCAGTTCTTC,CSAQPTGYNEQFF
few,TRBV29-1,14,TRBJ1-2,-,TGCAGCGTTGAAGATCGCCGGCAGGCTTATGGCTACACCTTC,CSVEDRRQAYGYTF
-,TRBV7-9,15,TRBJ2-5,TRBD1,TGTGCCAGCAGCTTAGCCTTGGACAGGGGCGGGACCCAGTACTTC,CASSLALDRGGTQYF
many,TRBV5-4,15,TRBJ2-2,TRBD1,TGTGCCAGCAGCCTGACAGGGATAACGACCGGGGAGCTGTTTTTT,CASSLTGITTGELFF
-,TRBV4-2,18,TRBJ2-2,-,TGTGCCAGCAGCCTTACCCCTTCGCGGGCCAGTAACACCGGGGAGCTGTTTTTT,CASSLTPSRASNTGELFF
-,TRBV30,15,TRBJ2-1,-,TGTGCCTGGGAAGCTAGCCGGAGCTCCTACAATGAGCAGTTCTTC,CAWEASRSSYNEQFF
few,TRBV19,14,TRBJ1-2,TRBD1,TGTGCCAGTAGGCCGGACAGGGGGCCCTATGGCTACACCTTC,CASRPDRGPYGYTF